This T cell receptor beta chain was obtained from a study of T cell repertoires in cytomegalovirus infection. This clonotype turned up a few times. From the reads, TCRdb called clonotypes with MiXCR, one entry per CDR3 protein. In the table there are around 490,000 distinct CDR3 sequences, 26% of which are singletons. The TCR sequence derives from a human donor in good health (CMV status not recorded). Some clones in this sample may be carry-over from other donors' samples. The sample was PBMCs.

The CDR3 loop reads CASKPGQSYEQYF. The CDR3 bases are TGTGCCAGCAAACCGGGACAGAGCTACGAGCAGTACTTC. The chain is built from TRBV7-9 and TRBJ2-7; 7 bases align to TRBD1. The V and J ends lost 7 bases and 3 bases, in that order; junction bases with no gene match: 6. Germline CDR1 is SEHNR and CDR2 is FQNEAQ (reference sequence). This CDR3 has 13 amino acids.